This T cell receptor (beta chain) is drawn from a study of human T cells and chemical hapten exposure. The germline V and J ends were trimmed by 5 bases and 0 bases, with 8 bases remaining between them. The CDR3 contains 12 residues. Germline loops: CDR1 DFQATT, CDR2 SNEGSKA (reference sequence). This clonotype occurred many times. Via MiXCR, TCRdb re-called the RACE reads, giving one row per CDR3 protein. The sample carries about 340,000 distinct CDR3 sequences, approximately 6.3% recorded once. Specified time point: patch test 1, 2 weeks after DPC sensitization. The treatment is: therapeutic diphenylcyclopropenone sensitization with weekly scalp DPC.

The specimen comprised whole blood, sampled in connection with sensitization to the hapten diphenylcyclopropenone (DPC). This chain uses TRBV20-1 with TRBJ2-7; TRBD1 or TRBD2 may be the D gene (5 bases each). The clonotype was recovered from a woman aged 18-29 years with alopecia areata. Some clones in this sample may be carry-over from other donors' samples. DNA for the CDR3: TGCAGTGCTGCAGGGAGCTCCTACGAGCAGTACTTC. Protein: CSAAGSSYEQYF.